Listed below are T cell receptor beta chains from one sample, sequenced in a study of CD8 T cells in Susac syndrome. TCRdb re-called the immunoSEQ multiplex PCR reads through MiXCR, storing one row per CDR3 protein. The top ten hold 0.075% to 0.095% of the sample, which has some 170,000 distinct CDR3 sequences, around 94% seen once. Specimen: CD4+ T cells from PBMCs. These receptors originate from a human donor with multiple sclerosis. Each CDR3 is given with its conserved first and last residue. The order of the fields is J gene, clone size, D gene, V gene, CDR3 DNA, CDR3 protein. The D gene is left open where the match is weak. Clone sizes are given selectively: once, few, many, or a class where the clone is expanded.

J: TRBJ1-5; size: NA; D: NA; V: TRBV4-2; DNA: TGTGCCAGCAGCCAATCTCCGGAGGGTCAGCCCCAGCATTTT; CDR3: CASSQSPEGQPQHF
J: TRBJ2-1; size: NA; D: NA; V: TRBV5-1; DNA: TGCGCCAGCAGCTTGGCCGCCGGGAGAGTGAATGAGCAGTTCTTC; CDR3: CASSLAAGRVNEQFF
J: TRBJ2-7; size: NA; D: TRBD1; V: TRBV15; DNA: TGTGCCACTACAGGGGGGACAGGGGGAAACTACGAGCAGTACTTC; CDR3: CATTGGTGGNYEQYF
J: TRBJ1-1; size: NA; D: NA; V: TRBV5-1; DNA: TGCGCCAGCAGCTTGTCATGGAGGGACACTGAAGCTTTCTTT; CDR3: CASSLSWRDTEAFF
J: TRBJ2-5; size: NA; D: NA; V: TRBV30; DNA: TGTGCCTGGAAAAGGATAGACGGGTTTCAAGAGACCCAGTACTTC; CDR3: CAWKRIDGFQETQYF
J: TRBJ2-2; size: NA; D: TRBD2; V: TRBV20-1; DNA: TGCAGTGCTCCAAAGGCGGGAGGGGCGAACACCGGGGAGCTGTTTTTT; CDR3: CSAPKAGGANTGELFF
J: TRBJ2-7; size: NA; D: TRBD1; V: TRBV25-1; DNA: TGTGCCAGCAGTGAACCCCGGACAGGCTCCTACGAGCAGTACTTC; CDR3: CASSEPRTGSYEQYF
J: TRBJ1-2; size: NA; D: NA; V: TRBV27; DNA: TGTGCCAGCAGTTCTGGTTCCTATGGCTACACCTTC; CDR3: CASSSGSYGYTF
J: TRBJ2-4; size: NA; D: NA; V: TRBV5-1; DNA: TGCGCCAGCAGCATCACGGGGAAGGAAGCCAAAAACATTCAGTACTTC; CDR3: CASSITGKEAKNIQYF
J: TRBJ2-7; size: NA; D: NA; V: TRBV7-2; DNA: TGTGCCAGCAGCCGACTAGAAGGGGTCGGGCAGTACTTC; CDR3: CASSRLEGVGQYF
J: TRBJ1-1; size: NA; D: NA; V: TRBV6-5; DNA: TGTGCCAGCAGTTATAATATGAACACTGAAGCTTTCTTT; CDR3: CASSYNMNTEAFF
J: TRBJ2-7; size: NA; D: TRBD2; V: TRBV25-1; DNA: TGTGCCAGCAGTGAACCGGGAGGAAGGAGCTCCTACGAGCAGTACTTC; CDR3: CASSEPGGRSSYEQYF
J: TRBJ1-1; size: NA; D: TRBD1; V: TRBV5-6; DNA: TGTGCCAGCAGCTTATTAGACAGGGCGAACACTGAAGCTTTCTTT; CDR3: CASSLLDRANTEAFF
J: TRBJ2-7; size: NA; D: TRBD2; V: TRBV20-1; DNA: TGCAGTGCTGAGACCGGGACTAGCTCCTACGAGCAGTACTTC; CDR3: CSAETGTSSYEQYF
J: TRBJ1-1; size: NA; D: NA; V: TRBV20-1; DNA: TGCAGTGAAATGGCCTTCAGGATAACTGAAGCTTTCTTT; CDR3: CSEMAFRITEAFF
J: TRBJ2-2; size: once; D: TRBD2; V: TRBV27; DNA: TGTGCCAGCAGAGATTTCCTAGCGGGCGGGGAGCTGTTTTTT; CDR3: CASRDFLAGGELFF
J: TRBJ1-1; size: NA; D: NA; V: TRBV3-1; DNA: TGTGCCAGCAGCCGATCGCCGGGGTTGGAGACTGAAGCTTTCTTT; CDR3: CASSRSPGLETEAFF
J: TRBJ1-1; size: NA; D: TRBD1; V: TRBV28; DNA: TGTGCCAGCAGTCTTACGGGACAGTTCAACACTGAAGCTTTCTTT; CDR3: CASSLTGQFNTEAFF
J: TRBJ2-2; size: NA; D: TRBD2; V: TRBV7-2; DNA: TGTGCCAGCAGCTTAAGCGGGAAGGCCGGGGAGCTGTTTTTT; CDR3: CASSLSGKAGELFF
J: TRBJ2-1; size: NA; D: TRBD2; V: TRBV7-2; DNA: TGTGCCAGCAGCTTCGGGACTAGCGGGAGTAAGAGCCAGTTCTTC; CDR3: CASSFGTSGSKSQFF
J: TRBJ2-5; size: NA; D: NA; V: TRBV29-1; DNA: TGCAGCGTTTCACCTCCAAGGGTCCGGGAGACCCAGTACTTC; CDR3: CSVSPPRVRETQYF
J: TRBJ1-4; size: NA; D: NA; V: TRBV25-1; DNA: TGTGCCAGCAGATGGGGGCCAGAAAAACTGTTTTTT; CDR3: CASRWGPEKLFF
J: TRBJ1-1; size: NA; D: TRBD1; V: TRBV5-1; DNA: TGCGCCAGCAGCAGAGGACAGGGGGATGAAGCTTTCTTT; CDR3: CASSRGQGDEAFF
J: TRBJ2-1; size: NA; D: TRBD2; V: TRBV5-1; DNA: TGCGCCAGCAGCTTGGAGCCTAGCGGGAGGAATGAGCAGTTCTTC; CDR3: CASSLEPSGRNEQFF
J: TRBJ2-2; size: NA; D: NA; V: TRBV6-5; DNA: TGTGCCAGCAGTTACCCAAACACCGGGGAGCTGTTTTTT; CDR3: CASSYPNTGELFF
J: TRBJ2-5; size: few; D: NA; V: TRBV18; DNA: TGTGCCAGCTCACCACCGGCTGAGACCCAGTACTTC; CDR3: CASSPPAETQYF
J: TRBJ2-7; size: NA; D: NA; V: TRBV5-1; DNA: TGCGCCAGCAGCTCTCGGGACCCGAATTACGAGCAGTACTTC; CDR3: CASSSRDPNYEQYF
J: TRBJ1-5; size: NA; D: NA; V: TRBV21-1; DNA: TGTGCCAGCAGCACCGTTGACAGGGTAAGAAGCAATCAGCCCCAGCATTTT; CDR3: CASSTVDRVRSNQPQHF
J: TRBJ1-4; size: NA; D: NA; V: TRBV23-1; DNA: TGCGCCAGTAGCCGTGGATGGTCCCGTGAAAAACTGTTTTTT; CDR3: CASSRGWSREKLFF
J: TRBJ2-3; size: NA; D: TRBD2; V: TRBV29-1; DNA: TGCAGCGTTGATCCTAGCGGGACCCGCGGCACAGATACGCAGTATTTT; CDR3: CSVDPSGTRGTDTQYF
J: TRBJ2-7; size: NA; D: TRBD1; V: TRBV20-1; DNA: TGCAGTGCCCCGGGACAGGGAATTTCCTACGAGCAGTACTTC; CDR3: CSAPGQGISYEQYF
J: TRBJ2-7; size: NA; D: NA; V: TRBV7-4; DNA: TGTGCCAGCAGCAGACCCACCTGCCGGCGTAACACCTACGAGCAGTACTTC; CDR3: CASSRPTCRRNTYEQYF
J: TRBJ1-5; size: NA; D: NA; V: TRBV11-2; DNA: TGTGCCAGCAGCTTAGAATGGGGTCAGCCCCAGCATTTT; CDR3: CASSLEWGQPQHF
J: TRBJ2-5; size: NA; D: TRBD1; V: TRBV15; DNA: TGTGCCACCAGCAGAGATACGACAGGGTTAGAGACCCAGTACTTC; CDR3: CATSRDTTGLETQYF
J: TRBJ2-7; size: NA; D: NA; V: TRBV29-1; DNA: TGCAGCGTTATCAATCCGCCAGATTCGGACTGGAAGCAGTACTTC; CDR3: CSVINPPDSDWKQYF
J: TRBJ1-5; size: NA; D: NA; V: TRBV7-8; DNA: TGTGCCAGCAGCCCCCAGGAGGAGGGTCAGCCCCAGCATTTT; CDR3: CASSPQEEGQPQHF
J: TRBJ2-1; size: NA; D: TRBD2; V: TRBV2; DNA: TGTGCCAGCAGTGGGACTAGCGGGAGTGTTGAGCAGTTCTTC; CDR3: CASSGTSGSVEQFF
J: TRBJ1-1; size: NA; D: NA; V: TRBV30; DNA: TGTGCCTGGAGTGTCGAGGGTGAAGCTTTCTTT; CDR3: CAWSVEGEAFF